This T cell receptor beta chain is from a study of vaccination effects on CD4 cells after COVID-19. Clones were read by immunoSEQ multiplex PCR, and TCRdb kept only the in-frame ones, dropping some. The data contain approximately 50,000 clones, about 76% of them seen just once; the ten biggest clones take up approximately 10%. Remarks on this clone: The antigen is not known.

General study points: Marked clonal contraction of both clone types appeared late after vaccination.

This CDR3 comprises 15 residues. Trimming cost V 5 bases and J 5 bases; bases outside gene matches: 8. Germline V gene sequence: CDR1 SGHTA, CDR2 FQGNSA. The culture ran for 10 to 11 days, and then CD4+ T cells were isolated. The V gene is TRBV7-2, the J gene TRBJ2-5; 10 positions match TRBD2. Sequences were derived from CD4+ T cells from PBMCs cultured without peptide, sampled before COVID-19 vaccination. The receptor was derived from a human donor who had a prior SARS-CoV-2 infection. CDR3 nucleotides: TGTGCCAGCAGCCAACAGCGGGGGGGGGCGGAGACCCAGTACTTC. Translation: CASSQQRGGAETQYF.